The rows below give T cell receptor beta chains drawn from one sample of a study of T cell responses to AZD1222 COVID-19 vaccine. Method: immunoSEQ multiplex PCR; TCRdb's copy keeps in-frame clones and lacks some. The table lists 80,000 to 100,000 clones, about 86% of them singletons, with just under 6.5% in the top ten. The sequencing used peripheral blood, collected on day 0 of AZD1222 vaccination. The source of these receptors is an adult in good health. Each CDR3 is given with its conserved first and last residue. D genes are given only for firm matches. Clone sizes are given selectively: once, few, many, or a class where the clone is expanded.

NA	NA	TRBJ1-2	TRBV12-3/TRBV12-4	CASRPGPAGGYTF	TGTGCCAGCAGACCCGGACCTGCCGGTGGCTACACCTTC
once	NA	TRBJ1-5	TRBV6-5	CASSYSRDQPQHF	TGTGCCAGCAGTTACTCAAGGGATCAGCCCCAGCATTTT
once	NA	TRBJ2-1	TRBV5-4	CASSSPTGQYNEQFF	TGTGCCAGCAGCTCGCCTACCGGACAGTACAATGAGCAGTTCTTC
NA	NA	TRBJ1-2	TRBV28	CASSDRSRTVYGYTF	TGTGCCAGCAGTGACCGGTCCCGGACAGTCTATGGCTACACCTTC
NA	NA	TRBJ1-3	TRBV10-3	CAIMTDGSGNTIYF	TGTGCCATCATGACGGACGGGTCTGGAAACACCATATATTTT
NA	NA	TRBJ2-7	TRBV6-5	CASSYRQTGMEQYF	TGTGCCAGCAGTTACCGTCAGACAGGCATGGAGCAGTACTTC
once	NA	TRBJ1-2	TRBV4-2	CASSDSTENYGYTF	TGTGCCAGCAGCGACTCGACCGAGAACTATGGCTACACCTTC
NA	NA	TRBJ2-5	TRBV9	CASSPDYQETQYF	TGTGCCAGCAGCCCGGACTATCAAGAGACCCAGTACTTC
few	NA	TRBJ2-7	TRBV7-8	CASSLVDTTYEQYF	TGTGCCAGCAGCTTAGTGGACACAACCTACGAGCAGTACTTC
NA	NA	TRBJ1-5	TRBV19	CASNPDKNSNQPQHF	TGTGCCAGTAACCCGGACAAAAATAGCAATCAGCCCCAGCATTTT
NA	TRBD2	TRBJ2-5	TRBV6-6	CASSLLGRRREETQYF	TGTGCCAGCAGCTTACTCGGGAGGAGGAGGGAAGAGACCCAGTACTTC
NA	TRBD1	TRBJ1-1	TRBV19	CASSISGQGIAEAFF	TGTGCCAGTAGTATTTCCGGACAGGGGATCGCTGAAGCTTTCTTT
NA	NA	TRBJ2-5	TRBV11-2	CASSLVGGPETQYF	TGTGCCAGCAGCTTAGTCGGGGGGCCTGAGACCCAGTACTTC
NA	NA	TRBJ1-5	TRBV30	CAWSDVGQPQHF	TGTGCCTGGAGTGACGTCGGTCAGCCCCAGCATTTT
NA	NA	TRBJ2-1	TRBV4-3	CASSQVGPSNEQFF	TGCGCCAGCAGCCAAGTCGGACCCTCCAATGAGCAGTTCTTC
few	NA	TRBJ2-7	TRBV27	CAGGKSSYEQYF	TGTGCCGGAGGAAAGTCTTCCTACGAGCAGTACTTC
NA	NA	TRBJ2-3	TRBV5-4	CASSLLGGLDTQYF	TGTGCCAGCAGCCTCCTTGGGGGGCTAGATACGCAGTATTTT
NA	NA	TRBJ2-1	TRBV14	CASSQVPRIAFSYNEQFF	TGTGCCAGCAGCCAAGTACCCCGGATAGCATTCTCCTACAATGAGCAGTTCTTC
NA	NA	TRBJ1-1	TRBV11-2	CASSLGALFSTEAFF	TGTGCCAGCAGCTTAGGGGCCTTGTTTTCGACTGAAGCTTTCTTT
once	TRBD2	TRBJ2-7	TRBV11-2	CASSLGTSGGVDEQYF	TGTGCCAGCAGCTTAGGGACTAGCGGGGGGGTCGACGAGCAGTACTTC
NA	NA	TRBJ1-4	TRBV20-1	CSAPFNEKLFF	TGCAGTGCACCGTTTAATGAAAAACTGTTTTTT
few	NA	TRBJ2-7	TRBV6-5	CASTKGTRGYEQYF	TGTGCCAGCACCAAAGGGACTCGAGGCTACGAGCAGTACTTC
NA	TRBD2	TRBJ2-2	TRBV6-2/TRBV6-3	CASSNPGLAGRYTGELFF	TGTGCCAGCAGTAACCCTGGTCTAGCGGGGAGATACACCGGGGAGCTGTTTTTT
NA	NA	TRBJ1-3	TRBV6-5	CAGLDRSSGNTIYF	TGTGCCGGATTAGACCGGAGCTCTGGAAACACCATATATTTT
NA	TRBD1	TRBJ1-1	TRBV18	CASSPRGQGEAFF	TGTGCCAGCTCACCACGGGGACAGGGTGAAGCTTTCTTT
few	TRBD1	TRBJ1-2	TRBV6-1	CASSEFHLGTGGDDYGYTF	TGTGCCAGCAGTGAATTCCATCTCGGGACAGGGGGTGACGACTATGGCTACACCTTC
NA	NA	TRBJ1-5	TRBV5-1	CASSLVGDRNQPQHF	TGCGCCAGCAGCTTGGTAGGGGATAGGAATCAGCCCCAGCATTTT
NA	NA	TRBJ1-1	TRBV5-1	CASSLANRRLNTEAFF	TGCGCCAGCAGCTTGGCCAACAGAAGACTGAACACTGAAGCTTTCTTT
few	TRBD1	TRBJ2-2	TRBV11-2	CASSFTGGLTGELFF	TGTGCCAGCAGCTTCACAGGGGGACTCACCGGGGAGCTGTTTTTT
NA	TRBD1	TRBJ2-3	TRBV29-1	CSGQRQGQGTQYF	TGCAGCGGTCAAAGACAGGGTCAAGGCACGCAGTATTTT
NA	NA	TRBJ2-1	TRBV27	CASSPTPKWDEQFF	TGTGCCAGCAGCCCGACCCCAAAGTGGGATGAGCAGTTCTTC
NA	NA	TRBJ1-1	TRBV9	CASSVVLGDTYEAFF	TGTGCCAGCAGCGTAGTCTTAGGGGACACCTATGAAGCTTTCTTT
once	NA	TRBJ1-1	TRBV4-2	CASSHSGQTNTEAFF	TGTGCCAGCAGCCATTCCGGACAGACGAACACTGAAGCTTTCTTT
NA	TRBD1	TRBJ1-4	TRBV5-1	CASSLTGTGGEKLFF	TGCGCCAGCAGCTTGACCGGGACAGGGGGAGAAAAACTGTTTTTT
NA	NA	TRBJ2-7	TRBV7-9	CASSPKTPGPEAYEQYF	TGTGCCAGCAGCCCTAAGACACCGGGCCCCGAGGCCTACGAGCAGTACTTC
NA	TRBD2	TRBJ2-5	TRBV9	CASSGGSGTTQETQYF	TGTGCCAGCAGCGGTGGCAGCGGGACGACGCAAGAGACCCAGTACTTC
NA	NA	TRBJ1-2	TRBV6-1	CASSDISRDVAGYTF	TGTGCCAGCAGTGATATTTCAAGGGACGTTGCTGGCTACACCTTC
NA	TRBD1	TRBJ1-4	TRBV2	CASSEVRQGGTNEKLFF	TGTGCCAGCAGTGAAGTCCGACAGGGAGGAACTAATGAAAAACTGTTTTTT
NA	NA	TRBJ2-1	TRBV19	CASRVQGEQFF	TGTGCCAGTAGGGTCCAAGGTGAGCAGTTCTTC
NA	TRBD1	TRBJ1-6	TRBV19	CASSIRTGTSPLHF	TGTGCCAGTAGTATTCGGACAGGGACTTCACCCCTCCACTTT
NA	NA	TRBJ2-7	TRBV5-4	CASSAGVGGYEQYF	TGTGCCAGCAGCGCCGGGGTGGGGGGCTACGAGCAGTACTTC
NA	TRBD1	TRBJ2-5	TRBV5-1	CASSLGQQGAETQYF	TGCGCCAGCAGCTTGGGACAACAGGGGGCTGAGACCCAGTACTTC
NA	NA	TRBJ1-5	TRBV19	CASKEAHNQPQHF	TGTGCCAGCAAGGAGGCGCATAATCAGCCCCAGCATTTT
NA	TRBD1	TRBJ1-1	TRBV5-6	CASSWDRGEAFF	TGTGCCAGCAGTTGGGACAGGGGAGAGGCTTTCTTT
NA	TRBD2	TRBJ2-1	TRBV2	CASSADSGGPSSYNEQFF	TGTGCCAGCAGTGCGGATAGCGGGGGACCCAGCTCCTACAATGAGCAGTTCTTC
NA	NA	TRBJ1-5	TRBV6-1	CASSEAGGSRQPQHF	TGTGCCAGCAGTGAAGCGGGGGGCAGTAGACAGCCCCAGCATTTT
NA	TRBD2	TRBJ2-1	TRBV4-2	CASSQEHSGGYNEQFF	TGTGCCAGCAGCCAAGAACATAGCGGGGGTTACAATGAGCAGTTCTTC
NA	NA	TRBJ2-5	TRBV2	CASSFGSPRRYQETQYF	TGTGCCAGCAGTTTCGGGTCCCCGAGGCGATACCAAGAGACCCAGTACTTC
NA	NA	TRBJ2-3	TRBV7-9	CASSYLTDSLGTDTQYF	TGTGCCAGCAGTTACCTTACAGACAGCTTGGGCACAGATACGCAGTATTTT
NA	TRBD2	TRBJ2-3	TRBV14	CASSPSSGGITDTQYF	TGTGCCAGCAGCCCATCTTCCGGGGGGATCACAGATACGCAGTATTTT
NA	TRBD2	TRBJ2-3	TRBV5-1	CASSLGTSVDTQYF	TGCGCCAGCAGCTTAGGGACTAGCGTGGATACGCAGTATTTT
few	TRBD1	TRBJ2-1	TRBV15	CATSLRTGIYNEQFF	TGTGCCACCAGCCTACGGACAGGGATCTACAATGAGCAGTTCTTC
NA	TRBD2	TRBJ2-7	TRBV5-1	CASSTGLDVEQYF	TGCGCCAGCAGCACGGGACTAGATGTCGAGCAGTACTTC
NA	NA	TRBJ2-1	TRBV9	CASSVGYEQFF	TGTGCCAGCAGCGTAGGCTATGAGCAGTTCTTC
NA	NA	TRBJ2-5	TRBV3-1/TRBV3-2	CASSQDLVSQETQYF	TGTGCCAGCAGCCAAGATCTAGTCTCCCAAGAGACCCAGTACTTC
few	NA	TRBJ1-2	TRBV6-1	CASSEKQYSNLNYGYTF	TGTGCCAGCAGTGAAAAACAGTATTCTAATTTAAACTATGGCTACACCTTC
NA	NA	TRBJ2-7	TRBV7-2	CASSLAPAVSYEQYF	TGTGCCAGCAGCTTAGCCCCAGCAGTCTCCTACGAGCAGTACTTC
NA	NA	TRBJ2-5	TRBV5-4	CASSSQTGTGGETQYF	TGTGCCAGCAGCTCCCAGACAGGGACTGGAGGAGAGACCCAGTACTTC
NA	NA	TRBJ1-1	TRBV5-4	CASSPLELNTEAFF	TGTGCCAGCAGTCCCCTCGAGTTGAACACTGAAGCTTTCTTT